Sequencing of this TCR beta chain was carried out in a study of blood T cells in healthy people across ages. Then a second PCR, running about 7 to 11 cycles, was carried out with a sample-barcoded 5' primer and a J-beta primer mix. MiXCR, run by TCRdb on the 5' RACE reads, gives a single entry per CDR3 protein. The data hold some 1,500,000 distinct CDR3 sequences, with under 55% observed a single time. From germline, CDR1 is DFQATT and CDR2 SNEGSKA (reference sequence). The CDR3 consists of 14 residues. Source material: blood. This chain connects TRBV20-1 to TRBJ2-5; TRBD2 might be the D (5 bases). The DNA end is more similar to TRBJ2-7, so the J call may be wrong. This receptor was obtained from a woman in her late teens or twenties in good health. In DNA form, the CDR3 reads TGCAGTGCTAGTCCCGGGCCGGGATCATGCGAGCAGTACTTC. Residues: CSASPGPGSCEQYF.